This T cell receptor (beta chain) originates from a study of CD8 T cells in ankylosing spondylitis. Construction of TCR beta libraries was performed using quantitative 5'-RACE with molecular barcodes. TCRdb reprocessed the 5' RACE reads via MiXCR and lists one record per CDR3 protein. The sample lists roughly 230,000 distinct CDR3 sequences; roughly a tenth were seen once. Trimming removed 2 bases at V and 5 bases at J, with 26 bases between. This CDR3 has 19 residues. Germline assignment: CDR1 MNHEY and CDR2 SMNVEV (reference sequence). In this sample, this clonotype turned up many times. This sequence was found in a male donor with ankylosing spondylitis or in good health (not recorded which). The rearrangement joins TRBV27 to TRBJ2-3, with D perhaps matching TRBD1 (5 bases). The sequenced sample consisted of blood, either unsorted or a sorted T cell fraction (not recorded which). The CDR3 spells CASSLPSSTATFPLDTQYF. CDR3 DNA: TGTGCCAGCAGTTTACCCTCCTCGACAGCTACTTTCCCCCTAGATACGCAGTATTTT.